A selection of T cell receptor beta chains follows, all from one sample in a study of shared clonotypes between healthy human individuals. The repertoire was sequenced with immunoSEQ multiplex PCR; TCRdb's copy has only in-frame clones and lacks some. Of some 630,000 clones detected, roughly 78% appear once; the ten largest clones hold approximately 2%. Sequenced material: memory CD4+ T cells sorted from blood. Receptors originate from a woman under 40 in good health. The CDR3 runs from the conserved cysteine through the conserved F or W. The D gene is left open where the match is weak. Clone size is stated in some rows and not others, as once, few, many or a class when expanded.

abundance: -; d_gene: -; j_gene: TRBJ2-3; v_gene: TRBV9; CDR3nt: TGTGCCAGCAGCGTAGCTAAGGATACGCAGTATTTT; CDR3aa: CASSVAKDTQYF
abundance: few; d_gene: -; j_gene: TRBJ2-2; v_gene: TRBV7-3; CDR3nt: TGTGCCAGCAGTCGAACTTCGGGAACCGGGGAGCTGTTTTTT; CDR3aa: CASSRTSGTGELFF
abundance: -; d_gene: TRBD1; j_gene: TRBJ2-7; v_gene: TRBV29-1; CDR3nt: TGCAGCGTTCCCATCGGACAGGGTGGATTCGAGCAGTACTTC; CDR3aa: CSVPIGQGGFEQYF
abundance: few; d_gene: TRBD1; j_gene: TRBJ2-7; v_gene: TRBV7-9; CDR3nt: TGTGCCAGCAGCTCGGACAGGGGGCTGGAGCAGTACTTC; CDR3aa: CASSSDRGLEQYF
abundance: few; d_gene: TRBD1; j_gene: TRBJ1-1; v_gene: TRBV19; CDR3nt: TGTGCCAGTAGTACCAGGGGGTCTGAAGCTTTCTTT; CDR3aa: CASSTRGSEAFF
abundance: once; d_gene: -; j_gene: TRBJ1-5; v_gene: TRBV6-1; CDR3nt: TGTGCCAGCGGACGGGCCCTGGGGCAGCCCCAGCATTTT; CDR3aa: CASGRALGQPQHF
abundance: -; d_gene: -; j_gene: TRBJ2-1; v_gene: TRBV13; CDR3nt: TGTGCCAGCAGCTTCCGACCGGGACAAGGGTACAATGAGCAGTTCTTC; CDR3aa: CASSFRPGQGYNEQFF
abundance: once; d_gene: -; j_gene: TRBJ2-1; v_gene: TRBV15; CDR3nt: TGTGCCACCAGCAGAGCCCACTCAAACAGCAATGAGCAGTTCTTC; CDR3aa: CATSRAHSNSNEQFF
abundance: -; d_gene: TRBD1; j_gene: TRBJ1-1; v_gene: TRBV6-1; CDR3nt: TGTGCCAGCAGTGAAGCGCAGACAGGGGCTAAGAACACTGAAGCTTTCTTT; CDR3aa: CASSEAQTGAKNTEAFF
abundance: -; d_gene: TRBD1; j_gene: TRBJ1-5; v_gene: TRBV5-1; CDR3nt: TGCGCCAGCAGCCCGGGACAGGAAAATCAGCCCCAGCATTTT; CDR3aa: CASSPGQENQPQHF
abundance: -; d_gene: -; j_gene: TRBJ1-1; v_gene: TRBV25-1; CDR3nt: TGTGCCAGCAGTGGCTTGTTCCCTGAAGCTTTCTTT; CDR3aa: CASSGLFPEAFF
abundance: -; d_gene: TRBD1; j_gene: TRBJ2-7; v_gene: TRBV5-6; CDR3nt: TGTGCCAGCAGCCTTACAGGGGTAAAGAACGAGCAGTACTTC; CDR3aa: CASSLTGVKNEQYF
abundance: -; d_gene: TRBD1; j_gene: TRBJ2-1; v_gene: TRBV7-9; CDR3nt: TGTGCCAGCAGCTCCCACGGGACAGGGAACTACAATGAGCAGTTCTTC; CDR3aa: CASSSHGTGNYNEQFF
abundance: -; d_gene: TRBD2; j_gene: TRBJ2-1; v_gene: TRBV6-6; CDR3nt: TGTGCCAGCAGTACCACCACTAGCGGCTCCTACAATGAGCAGTTCTTC; CDR3aa: CASSTTTSGSYNEQFF
abundance: -; d_gene: -; j_gene: TRBJ1-3; v_gene: TRBV7-2; CDR3nt: TGTGCCAGCAGCTTATTAGGAAACTCTGGAAACACCATATATTTT; CDR3aa: CASSLLGNSGNTIYF
abundance: -; d_gene: TRBD1; j_gene: TRBJ1-1; v_gene: TRBV5-4; CDR3nt: TGTGCCAGCAGCTTCACAGGGGGCATGAACACTGAAGCTTTCTTT; CDR3aa: CASSFTGGMNTEAFF
abundance: -; d_gene: TRBD1; j_gene: TRBJ2-7; v_gene: TRBV19; CDR3nt: TGTGCCAGTAGTTCCCGGGACAGGGGAATGGGCGAGCAGTACTTC; CDR3aa: CASSSRDRGMGEQYF
abundance: few; d_gene: -; j_gene: TRBJ1-4; v_gene: TRBV5-1; CDR3nt: TGCGCCAGCAGCTTGGTGGGGATTCTGGAAGAAAAACTGTTTTTT; CDR3aa: CASSLVGILEEKLFF
abundance: -; d_gene: TRBD1; j_gene: TRBJ1-3; v_gene: TRBV27; CDR3nt: TGTGCCAGCGCTCCAAGACAGGGAAGGTCTGGAAACACCATATATTTT; CDR3aa: CASAPRQGRSGNTIYF
abundance: few; d_gene: -; j_gene: TRBJ2-5; v_gene: TRBV18; CDR3nt: TGTGCCAGCTCACCAAATTCAGATCAAGAGACCCAGTACTTC; CDR3aa: CASSPNSDQETQYF
abundance: -; d_gene: -; j_gene: TRBJ2-7; v_gene: TRBV2; CDR3nt: TGTGCCAGCATGGTCGCGGAAGCTGAAGACGAGCAGTACTTC; CDR3aa: CASMVAEAEDEQYF
abundance: -; d_gene: -; j_gene: TRBJ2-1; v_gene: TRBV7-9; CDR3nt: TGTGCCAGCAGCTTTACGGGATACAATGAGCAGTTCTTC; CDR3aa: CASSFTGYNEQFF
abundance: -; d_gene: TRBD1; j_gene: TRBJ2-4; v_gene: TRBV28; CDR3nt: TGTGCCAGCAGTACGTTGACAGGGGGTCTGGCCAAAAACATTCAGTACTTC; CDR3aa: CASSTLTGGLAKNIQYF
abundance: -; d_gene: -; j_gene: TRBJ1-3; v_gene: TRBV5-1; CDR3nt: TGCGCCAGCAGCTTGGGCAGGGATGGAGACACCATATATTTT; CDR3aa: CASSLGRDGDTIYF
abundance: -; d_gene: -; j_gene: TRBJ1-1; v_gene: TRBV20-1; CDR3nt: TGCAGTGCTCAACGGGGTACTGAAGCTTTCTTT; CDR3aa: CSAQRGTEAFF
abundance: many; d_gene: -; j_gene: TRBJ1-2; v_gene: TRBV19; CDR3nt: TGTGCCAGTAGCACACAGACGCACTATGGCTACACCTTC; CDR3aa: CASSTQTHYGYTF
abundance: -; d_gene: -; j_gene: TRBJ2-7; v_gene: TRBV5-1; CDR3nt: TGCGCCAGCAGCTTGGGTGCAGGAACCTACGAGCAGTACTTC; CDR3aa: CASSLGAGTYEQYF
abundance: -; d_gene: -; j_gene: TRBJ2-5; v_gene: TRBV5-4; CDR3nt: TGTGCCAGCGCTCCAGGAGTAATGGAGACCCAGTACTTC; CDR3aa: CASAPGVMETQYF
abundance: -; d_gene: -; j_gene: TRBJ2-1; v_gene: TRBV27; CDR3nt: TGTGCCAGCAGTTTTACTCGAGATGGTGAGCAGTTCTTC; CDR3aa: CASSFTRDGEQFF
abundance: -; d_gene: TRBD1; j_gene: TRBJ1-4; v_gene: TRBV11-2; CDR3nt: TGTGCCAGCAGCCTCCCGGGACAGGGCCATGAAAAACTGTTTTTT; CDR3aa: CASSLPGQGHEKLFF
abundance: -; d_gene: -; j_gene: TRBJ1-2; v_gene: TRBV20-1; CDR3nt: TGCAGTGCTAGATCAGGATATGGCTACACCTTC; CDR3aa: CSARSGYGYTF
abundance: -; d_gene: TRBD1; j_gene: TRBJ1-5; v_gene: TRBV28; CDR3nt: TGTGCCAGCATGGGCAGGGGGACGGATCAGCCCCAGCATTTT; CDR3aa: CASMGRGTDQPQHF
abundance: -; d_gene: TRBD1; j_gene: TRBJ2-7; v_gene: TRBV18; CDR3nt: TGTGCCAGCTCACCACAAACAGGGGGTAGCTCCTACGAGCAGTACTTC; CDR3aa: CASSPQTGGSSYEQYF
abundance: -; d_gene: -; j_gene: TRBJ1-2; v_gene: TRBV28; CDR3nt: TGTGCCAGCAGTATCCAGGGGTTCGGCTATGGCTACACCTTC; CDR3aa: CASSIQGFGYGYTF
abundance: once; d_gene: TRBD2; j_gene: TRBJ2-1; v_gene: TRBV5-1; CDR3nt: TGCGCCAGCAGCTTCGGGACTACCAATGAGCAGTTCTTC; CDR3aa: CASSFGTTNEQFF
abundance: -; d_gene: -; j_gene: TRBJ2-5; v_gene: TRBV2; CDR3nt: TGTGCCAGCACGGGTCGGGGCCAAAACCAAGAGACCCAGTACTTC; CDR3aa: CASTGRGQNQETQYF
abundance: -; d_gene: TRBD2; j_gene: TRBJ2-2; v_gene: TRBV19; CDR3nt: TGTGCCAGTAGCGGGACTAGTAGGGAGCTGTTTTTT; CDR3aa: CASSGTSRELFF
abundance: -; d_gene: TRBD1; j_gene: TRBJ2-4; v_gene: TRBV19; CDR3nt: TGTGCCACGACTGGGGACAGGGGGAAAAACATTCAGTACTTC; CDR3aa: CATTGDRGKNIQYF
abundance: -; d_gene: -; j_gene: TRBJ1-2; v_gene: TRBV27; CDR3nt: TGTGCCAGCAGTTTATCCTCGGGAGGACTCTCTGGCTACACCTTC; CDR3aa: CASSLSSGGLSGYTF
abundance: -; d_gene: TRBD2; j_gene: TRBJ2-7; v_gene: TRBV18; CDR3nt: TGTGCCAGCTCACCAGGGACTAGGCGCGAGCAGTACTTC; CDR3aa: CASSPGTRREQYF
abundance: -; d_gene: -; j_gene: TRBJ1-5; v_gene: TRBV28; CDR3nt: TGTGCCAGCTCGTTAGGGGAGGACCAGCCCCAGCATTTT; CDR3aa: CASSLGEDQPQHF
abundance: -; d_gene: -; j_gene: TRBJ2-3; v_gene: TRBV27; CDR3nt: TGTGCCAGCAGTTTACGCTCGTCGGGCACAGATACGCAGTATTTT; CDR3aa: CASSLRSSGTDTQYF
abundance: few; d_gene: -; j_gene: TRBJ2-7; v_gene: TRBV5-1; CDR3nt: TGCGCCAGCGCCCTCTGGGGGTCCTACGAGCAGTACTTC; CDR3aa: CASALWGSYEQYF
abundance: -; d_gene: TRBD2; j_gene: TRBJ2-1; v_gene: TRBV29-1; CDR3nt: TGCAGCGTTGACTTAGCGGGGGTCGGTGAGCAGTTCTTC; CDR3aa: CSVDLAGVGEQFF
abundance: -; d_gene: -; j_gene: TRBJ2-3; v_gene: TRBV5-4; CDR3nt: TGTGCCAGCAGCCCCATCCAAGGGGGAACAGATACGCAGTATTTT; CDR3aa: CASSPIQGGTDTQYF
abundance: -; d_gene: -; j_gene: TRBJ2-3; v_gene: TRBV10-3; CDR3nt: TGTGCCATCAGTGAGTCGGCGGGACCCACAGATACGCAGTATTTT; CDR3aa: CAISESAGPTDTQYF
abundance: -; d_gene: -; j_gene: TRBJ2-1; v_gene: TRBV5-4; CDR3nt: TGTGCCAGCAGCTTCAATAGGTATGAGCAGTTCTTC; CDR3aa: CASSFNRYEQFF
abundance: -; d_gene: -; j_gene: TRBJ1-5; v_gene: TRBV28; CDR3nt: TGTGCCAGCAGTAGATCCCCGGGGGTTAGCAATCAGCCCCAGCATTTT; CDR3aa: CASSRSPGVSNQPQHF
abundance: -; d_gene: -; j_gene: TRBJ1-1; v_gene: TRBV28; CDR3nt: TGTGCCAGCAGTTTTCCACCGGGACAACTGTCGGCTTTCTTT; CDR3aa: CASSFPPGQLSAFF
abundance: many; d_gene: TRBD1; j_gene: TRBJ1-2; v_gene: TRBV5-4; CDR3nt: TGTGCCAGCAGCCGATTGAGGGGGACAGTCTATGGCTACACCTTC; CDR3aa: CASSRLRGTVYGYTF
abundance: -; d_gene: -; j_gene: TRBJ2-7; v_gene: TRBV2; CDR3nt: TGTGCCAGCGTATCCGGACTGGGGGCCTCCGAGCAGTACTTC; CDR3aa: CASVSGLGASEQYF
abundance: many; d_gene: -; j_gene: TRBJ1-5; v_gene: TRBV27; CDR3nt: TGTGCCAGCAGTTGGACCGGGGATAGCAATCAGCCCCAGCATTTT; CDR3aa: CASSWTGDSNQPQHF
abundance: -; d_gene: TRBD1; j_gene: TRBJ1-2; v_gene: TRBV11-2; CDR3nt: TGTGCCAGCAGCTCACAACAGGGGCTGGGCTACACCTTC; CDR3aa: CASSSQQGLGYTF
abundance: -; d_gene: -; j_gene: TRBJ2-7; v_gene: TRBV5-4; CDR3nt: TGTGCCAGCAGCGGGGGACTCTCTTCCTACGAGCAGTACTTC; CDR3aa: CASSGGLSSYEQYF
abundance: -; d_gene: -; j_gene: TRBJ2-2; v_gene: TRBV2; CDR3nt: TGTGCCAGCAGTACCGGGACTCCCACCGGGGAGCTGTTTTTT; CDR3aa: CASSTGTPTGELFF
abundance: -; d_gene: TRBD1; j_gene: TRBJ1-3; v_gene: TRBV30; CDR3nt: TGTGCCTGGAGTGCGGACAGGGGGCGATCGGGAAACACCATATATTTT; CDR3aa: CAWSADRGRSGNTIYF